These T cell receptor beta chains were read from a single sample in a study of T cell repertoires in cytomegalovirus infection. These TCRs are of unknown antigen specificity. A single record per CDR3 protein comes from TCRdb applying MiXCR to the reads. Of about 890,000 distinct CDR3 sequences listed, around 30% are singletons. The material sequenced was cultured CD8+ T cells from PBMCs, taken from culture after CMV antigen stimulation. The receptors come from a human donor in good health (CMV status not recorded). Some clones in this sample may be carry-over from other donors' samples. CDR3s include the opening cysteine and the closing phenylalanine or tryptophan. The order of the fields is clone size, J gene, V gene, D gene, CDR3 protein, CDR3 DNA. D genes are given only for firm matches. The listing skips clone size in some rows; elsewhere it reads once, few, many or a size class.

>many|TRBJ2-1|TRBV7-6|NA
CASSARGPPAYNEQFF
TGTGCCAGCAGCGCCCGGGGGCCCCCTGCTTACAATGAGCAGTTCTTC
>NA|TRBJ2-3|TRBV6-6|NA
CASSSDSMRTDTQYF
TGTGCCAGCAGTTCTGACTCCATGCGCACAGATACGCAGTATTTT
>many|TRBJ2-2|TRBV7-2|TRBD1
CASSLPTRGQGANTGELFF
TGTGCCAGCAGCTTACCTACCAGGGGACAGGGGGCGAACACCGGGGAGCTGTTTTTT
>NA|TRBJ1-1|TRBV12-3/TRBV12-4|NA
CASSPPGGARADEAFF
TGTGCCAGCAGCCCCCCTGGGGGCGCCCGGGCGGATGAAGCTTTCTTT
>NA|TRBJ1-1|TRBV7-9|TRBD1
CASSSSNRGETEAFF
TGTGCCAGCAGCTCAAGTAACAGGGGTGAGACTGAAGCTTTCTTT
>few|TRBJ1-1|TRBV27|TRBD1
CASSASTGETSTEAFF
TGTGCCAGCAGTGCCTCGACAGGGGAGACAAGCACTGAAGCTTTCTTT
>NA|TRBJ2-7|TRBV7-6|TRBD1
CASSHPQDRGSYEQYF
TGTGCCAGCAGCCACCCCCAGGACAGGGGTAGTTACGAGCAGTACTTC
>NA|TRBJ1-1|TRBV15|TRBD1
CATSRDRGATEAFF
TGTGCCACCAGCAGGGACAGGGGTGCGACTGAAGCTTTCTTT
>NA|TRBJ1-1|TRBV6-2/TRBV6-3|NA
CASKRQSDTEAFF
TGTGCCAGCAAGAGACAGTCTGACACTGAAGCTTTCTTT
>few|TRBJ1-2|TRBV27|NA
CASSLSGGAYGYTF
TGTGCCAGCAGTTTATCAGGGGGAGCCTATGGCTACACCTTC
>NA|TRBJ1-2|TRBV24-1|NA
CATSEGWNYGYTF
TGTGCCACCAGTGAAGGGTGGAACTATGGCTACACCTTC
>NA|TRBJ2-1|TRBV6-5|TRBD2
CASSLRAGGQREQFF
TGTGCCAGCAGTTTAAGGGCGGGGGGGCAACGCGAGCAGTTCTTC
>few|TRBJ1-1|TRBV27|NA
CASSLRGGSTEAFF
TGTGCCAGCAGTTTACGCGGGGGATCCACTGAAGCTTTCTTT
>NA|TRBJ1-2|TRBV20-1|NA
CSARDRRGDVGYGYTF
TGCAGTGCTAGAGATCGGAGAGGGGACGTCGGCTATGGCTACACCTTC
>many|TRBJ1-1|TRBV7-6|NA
CASSLGSVAEAFF
TGTGCCAGCAGCTTGGGGAGTGTCGCTGAAGCTTTCTTT
>NA|TRBJ2-1|TRBV7-3|TRBD1
CASSPPGTAYNEQFF
TGTGCCAGCAGCCCGCCTGGGACAGCATACAATGAGCAGTTCTTC
>NA|TRBJ1-2|TRBV27|NA
CASSLYPGANYGYTF
TGTGCCAGCAGTTTATACCCGGGCGCTAACTATGGCTACACCTTC
>NA|TRBJ1-1|TRBV27|TRBD1
CARSLPGTGGNTEAFF
TGTGCCCGCAGTTTACCCGGGACAGGGGGTAACACTGAAGCTTTCTTT
>once|TRBJ2-4|TRBV7-8|TRBD1
CASSSTGAYAKDIQYF
TGTGCCAGCAGCTCGACAGGGGCATATGCCAAAGACATTCAGTACTTC
>NA|TRBJ2-1|TRBV12-3/TRBV12-4|NA
CASSHPRRDEQFF
TGTGCCAGCAGCCACCCTAGAAGGGATGAGCAGTTCTTC
>NA|TRBJ1-2|TRBV4-1|NA
CASSPRVRGGGYGYTF
TGCGCCAGCAGCCCCCGTGTCAGGGGAGGAGGATATGGCTACACCTTC
>NA|TRBJ1-1|TRBV28|NA
CASSFRAYQGNTEAFF
TGTGCCAGCAGTTTTAGGGCGTACCAGGGGAACACTGAAGCTTTCTTT
>NA|TRBJ1-1|TRBV6-6|NA
CVSCHLRGTEAFF
TGTGTCAGCTGTCACCTCCGGGGCACTGAAGCTTTCTTT
>few|TRBJ2-2|TRBV4-1|NA
CASSQDSPANTGELFF
TGCGCCAGCAGCCAAGATTCCCCAGCGAACACCGGGGAGCTGTTTTTT
>once|TRBJ1-1|TRBV24-1|TRBD1
CATSDWDRDEAFF
TGTGCCACCAGTGACTGGGACAGGGATGAAGCTTTCTTT
>NA|TRBJ2-1|TRBV7-9|NA
CASSLVGGSGEQFF
TGTGCCAGCAGCTTAGTGGGGGGCTCGGGTGAGCAGTTCTTC
>many|TRBJ2-3|TRBV7-6|TRBD2
CASSPSGGADTQYF
TGTGCCAGCAGCCCTAGCGGGGGAGCAGATACGCAGTATTTT
>NA|TRBJ2-5|TRBV2|NA
CANLKLVETQYF
TGTGCCAACCTCAAACTAGTCGAGACCCAGTACTTC
>NA|TRBJ2-2|TRBV19|NA
CASSIGEGGWDTGELFF
TGTGCCAGTAGTATAGGGGAGGGGGGATGGGACACCGGGGAGCTGTTTTTT
>NA|TRBJ1-1|TRBV20-1|TRBD1
CRASGTGATTEAFF
TGCAGAGCCTCCGGGACAGGGGCAACCACTGAAGCTTTCTTT
>NA|TRBJ2-3|TRBV28|NA
CASMDFTIDTQYF
TGTGCCAGCATGGATTTTACGATAGATACGCAGTATTTT
>NA|TRBJ2-7|TRBV7-6|NA
CVSSFDETREQYF
TGTGTCAGCAGCTTTGATGAAACACGGGAGCAGTACTTC
>many|TRBJ1-1|TRBV12-3/TRBV12-4|NA
CASSPGGSTEAFF
TGTGCCAGCAGCCCCGGGGGGTCCACTGAAGCTTTCTTT
>NA|TRBJ2-3|TRBV6-2/TRBV6-3|NA
CASSYDSTQGPLTSTDTQYF
TGTGCCAGCAGTTACGATTCGACGCAGGGCCCTCTTACTAGCACAGATACGCAGTATTTT
>many|TRBJ1-5|TRBV28|NA
CASSFDSHLNQPQHF
TGTGCCAGCAGTTTTGACAGTCACTTAAATCAGCCCCAGCATTTT
>NA|TRBJ1-6|TRBV15|NA
CATSRTTGFIPLHF
TGTGCCACCAGCAGAACTACAGGTTTCATCCCCCTCCACTTT
>NA|TRBJ2-5|TRBV2|TRBD1
CATTGGETQYF
TGTGCCACAACAGGGGGTGAGACCCAGTACTTC
>NA|TRBJ2-1|TRBV6-2/TRBV6-3|TRBD2
CASILAGARSSYNEQFF
TGTGCCAGCATCCTAGCGGGGGCCAGGTCCTCCTACAATGAGCAGTTCTTC
>NA|TRBJ1-1|TRBV28|NA
CASSPRRWGTEAFF
TGTGCCAGCAGTCCAAGGCGCTGGGGCACTGAAGCTTTCTTT
>many|TRBJ2-3|TRBV6-1|NA
CASSDSGTVGTDTQYF
TGTGCCAGCAGTGACTCTGGGACCGTCGGCACAGATACGCAGTATTTT
>NA|TRBJ2-7|TRBV7-3|TRBD2
CASSPTSGKYEQYF
TGTGCCAGCAGCCCGACTAGCGGCAAATACGAGCAGTACTTC